The entry that follows covers one TCR beta chain sequence. Its matching antigen is unknown. All the patients suffered relapse after autologous stem cell transplantation, and brentuximab vedotin exposure differed. Sequenced by immunoSEQ multiplex PCR; TCRdb stores in-frame clones only, minus some. The data contain about 13,000 clones, more than 75% of them singletons. These data originate in a study of PD-1 blockade in classical Hodgkin lymphoma. Deletions cut 7 bases from V and 0 bases from J, with 8 bases between. The length of the CDR3 is 13 residues. CDR1 SNHLY and CDR2 FYNNEI come from the germline V gene. General study findings and limits: Newly diagnosed and completely responding patients shared comparable baseline diversity.

This receptor was obtained from a human donor with classical Hodgkin lymphoma. The gene calls are TRBV2 and TRBJ2-3, with D possibly TRBD2 on 5 matching bases. The source was peripheral blood mononuclear cells (PBMCs), collected at baseline. The CDR3 sequence: CASTRTSTDTQYF. The CDR3 region has the DNA TGTGCCAGCACCCGGACTAGCACAGATACGCAGTATTTT.